This is a list of T cell receptor beta chains from one sample in a study of T cell changes during pregnancy in multiple sclerosis. This table comes from immunoSEQ multiplex PCR, and its TCRdb copy is limited to in-frame clones, with some not included. The data show tens of thousands of clones, about 90% seen once. The sample consisted of CD4+ T cells from peripheral blood mononuclear cells, taken after pregnancy. Every receptor here comes from a female donor with multiple sclerosis, enrolled in a pregnancy study. Each CDR3 is given with its conserved first and last residue. The D gene is left open where the match is weak. Only part of the rows carry a size: once, few, many, or a class if the clone is expanded.

. . 14 TRBJ2-7 TRBV21-1 TGTGCCAGCAGCAAAGCCCGTCGAGTGGACGAGCAGTACTTC CASSKARRVDEQYF
TRBD2 . 21 TRBJ2-4 TRBV12-5 TGTGCTAGTGGTCCGGAAAGCAGGACTAGCGGGGGTGGTCTAGCCAAAAACATTCAGTACTTC CASGPESRTSGGGLAKNIQYF
. . 14 TRBJ2-5 TRBV6-5 TGTGCCAGCAGTCCCCGGGGGTTAAAAGAGACCCAGTACTTC CASSPRGLKETQYF
. . 15 TRBJ2-7 TRBV13 TGTGCCAGCAGCTTAGGCGGGGTCCTCCGCTACGAGCAGTACTTC CASSLGGVLRYEQYF
TRBD2 . 17 TRBJ2-7 TRBV7-9 TGTGCCAGCAGCTCCCAGTTAACTAGCGGGGGTTTCGGCGAGCAGTACTTC CASSSQLTSGGFGEQYF
. . 13 TRBJ1-6 TRBV19 TGTGCCAGTAGCGGCGGAGAAAATGTCCCCCTCCACTTT CASSGGENVPLHF
. once 17 TRBJ1-1 TRBV7-9 TGTGCCAGCAGCTTAGCCGCCAGGGATATAGGGAACACTGAAGCTTTCTTT CASSLAARDIGNTEAFF
TRBD1 . 17 TRBJ2-1 TRBV9 TGTGCCAGCAGCATCCAAGGGGGCACCCGCTCCTACAATGAGCAGTTCTTC CASSIQGGTRSYNEQFF
. . 15 TRBJ2-3 TRBV2 TGTGCCAGCAGTGATCAGGGGACCAGCACAGATACGCAGTATTTT CASSDQGTSTDTQYF
. . 14 TRBJ1-3 TRBV6-5 TGTGCCAGCAGTCCCGCGGCCTCTGGAAACACCATATATTTT CASSPAASGNTIYF
TRBD1 . 15 TRBJ1-1 TRBV5-4 TGTGCCAGCAGCCCCGGGACAGGGGGGGGCACTGAAGCTTTCTTT CASSPGTGGGTEAFF
. . 14 TRBJ2-7 TRBV5-1 TGCGCCAGCAGCTTGGACGCCAGGACCTACGAGCAGTACTTC CASSLDARTYEQYF
. . 15 TRBJ2-4 TRBV5-8 TGTGCCAGCGGTACCGGGGTATTAGCCAAAAACATTCAGTACTTC CASGTGVLAKNIQYF
TRBD2 . 14 TRBJ2-7 TRBV28 TGTGCCAGCAGGCGGTGGGGGGGAGCGGACGAGCAGTACTTC CASRRWGGADEQYF
. . 14 TRBJ1-1 TRBV7-2 TGTGCCAGCAGCCCATTAGGGGGAGTGACTGAAGCTTTCTTT CASSPLGGVTEAFF
TRBD2 . 15 TRBJ2-5 TRBV10-1 TGCGCCAGCAGTGAAGGCGGGACTAGCGGGGAGACCCAGTACTTC CASSEGGTSGETQYF
TRBD2 . 14 TRBJ2-3 TRBV10-3 TGTGCCGCTGCTAGCGGGGGACCCAGGGGTACGCAGTATTTT CAAASGGPRGTQYF
. . 13 TRBJ2-5 TRBV19 TGTGCCAGTTCTTGGGGGGAGCAAGAGACCCAGTACTTC CASSWGEQETQYF
TRBD2 . 15 TRBJ2-1 TRBV7-2 TGTGCCAGCAGCTTAGTAGCGGGGGGTTACAATGAGCAGTTCTTC CASSLVAGGYNEQFF
TRBD1 . 15 TRBJ1-1 TRBV7-8 TGTGCCAGCAGCACGGGACAGGATCGGAACACTGAAGCTTTCTTT CASSTGQDRNTEAFF
. . 12 TRBJ2-3 TRBV28 TGTGCCAGCAGTCCGGCGGTCTTTACGCAGTATTTT CASSPAVFTQYF
. . 15 TRBJ1-5 TRBV19 TGTGCCAGTAGTATAATCGAGGCTAGCAATCAGCCCCAGCATTTT CASSIIEASNQPQHF
TRBD1 once 16 TRBJ1-5 TRBV7-2 TGTGCCAGCAGCTTAGGGGGGACAGGGACCAATCAGCCCCAGCATTTT CASSLGGTGTNQPQHF
TRBD2 . 16 TRBJ2-1 TRBV9 TGTGCCAGCAGCAGGCATGGGACTAGCGGGGTCAATGAGCAGTTCTTC CASSRHGTSGVNEQFF
TRBD2 . 20 TRBJ2-2 TRBV7-8 TGTGCCAGCAGCTTAGCGCAGAGGAGACTAGCGGGGGGGCAAACCGGGGAGCTGTTTTTT CASSLAQRRLAGGQTGELFF
. . 14 TRBJ1-2 TRBV5-1 TGCGCCAGCAGCCCAACTTGGTGGGAGTATGGCTACACCTTC CASSPTWWEYGYTF
. . 17 TRBJ2-5 TRBV28 TGTGCCAGCAGTGGGGGCTCGACAGGTTGGATAAAAGAGACCCAGTACTTC CASSGGSTGWIKETQYF
. once 16 TRBJ1-3 TRBV13 TGTGCCAGCAGCTTAAGGGGGGGAGGGTACGGAAACACCATATATTTT CASSLRGGGYGNTIYF
. . 14 TRBJ2-3 TRBV5-8 TGTGCCAGCAGCTCCCTTATGATCGGAGATACGCAGTATTTT CASSSLMIGDTQYF
. . 15 TRBJ2-1 TRBV29-1 TGCAGCTCCGGGATAGGGGGGGCCTCCTACAATGAGCAGTTCTTC CSSGIGGASYNEQFF
TRBD2 . 12 TRBJ2-1 TRBV29-1 TGCAGCGTTGAGCGGGGGACCGATGAGCAGTTCTTC CSVERGTDEQFF
. . 16 TRBJ2-7 TRBV5-1 TGCGCCAGCAGCTTGTACAGAGGAAGTGAGGGTTACGAGCAGTACTTC CASSLYRGSEGYEQYF
TRBD1 . 15 TRBJ1-2 TRBV19 TGTGCCAGTAGTCTCGCGACCGGGACAGACTATGGCTACACCTTC CASSLATGTDYGYTF
TRBD1 . 18 TRBJ1-2 TRBV7-9 TGTGCCAGCAGCCCAGGGACAGGCTCCTTACTTCGTAACTATGGCTACACCTTC CASSPGTGSLLRNYGYTF
. . 13 TRBJ1-1 TRBV6-6 TGTGCTGCCCGAGGTACGGCGAACACTGAAGCTTTCTTT CAARGTANTEAFF
. once 13 TRBJ2-2 TRBV7-9 TGTGCCAGCAGCTTAGAGGGGACCGGGGAGCTGTTTTTT CASSLEGTGELFF
. . 13 TRBJ2-3 TRBV7-3 TGTGCCAGCAGGTCGACAGGTTCAGATACGCAGTATTTT CASRSTGSDTQYF
TRBD2 . 18 TRBJ2-7 TRBV30 TGTGCCTGGAGTGTGGAAAGGACTAGCGGGAGGAGGAGGTACGAGCAGTACTTC CAWSVERTSGRRRYEQYF
TRBD1 . 14 TRBJ1-1 TRBV11-2 TGTGCCAGCAGCATAGGACAGGGCGAGACTGAAGCTTTCTTT CASSIGQGETEAFF
TRBD1 . 13 TRBJ1-2 TRBV2 TGTGCCAGCAGTAGAGACAGGGCCAATGGCTACACCTTC CASSRDRANGYTF
TRBD1 . 16 TRBJ2-3 TRBV4-1 TGCGCCAGCAGCCAAGAGGGGGGGACAGGGGAAGATACGCAGTATTTT CASSQEGGTGEDTQYF
. . 17 TRBJ2-1 TRBV7-3 TGTGCCAGCAGCTTAAGGTCCGGGGACTTCGTAAACAATGAGCAGTTCTTC CASSLRSGDFVNNEQFF
. . 14 TRBJ1-1 TRBV7-2 TGTGCCAGCAGCCCAAGCCTGGTGAACACTGAAGCTTTCTTT CASSPSLVNTEAFF
. once 16 TRBJ2-6 TRBV6-1 TGTGCCAGCAGTGGGGACTCTTGGACTGGGGCCAACGTCCTGACTTTC CASSGDSWTGANVLTF
. . 17 TRBJ1-1 TRBV5-8 TGTGCCAGCAGCCCAGGGCAGGGTCGGGCTCGGAACACTGAAGCTTTCTTT CASSPGQGRARNTEAFF
. . 14 TRBJ1-1 TRBV10-3 TGTGCCATCAGTGACAGGAATATGAACACTGAAGCTTTCTTT CAISDRNMNTEAFF
TRBD2 . 16 TRBJ2-5 TRBV19 TGTGCCAGTAGGAGAGCGGACGGGGCGGGAGTAGAGACCCAGTACTTC CASRRADGAGVETQYF
. . 14 TRBJ2-3 TRBV14 TGTGCCAGCAGCCAAGGGGCGCGGGGAGATACGCAGTATTTT CASSQGARGDTQYF
TRBD1 . 15 TRBJ1-1 TRBV7-9 TGTGCCAGCAGCTTAGGAGACAGGGGGTTAACTGAAGCTTTCTTT CASSLGDRGLTEAFF
. . 17 TRBJ2-6 TRBV2 TGTGCCAGCAGTGAAAGGACTCGAAGAACTGGGGCCAACGTCCTGACTTTC CASSERTRRTGANVLTF